Included here is one TCR beta chain sequence, with context. The CDR3 totals 15 residues. Trimming shortened V by 8 bases and J by 7 bases, and 18 bases separated the two germline ends. The germline CDR1 and CDR2 sequences are MNHEY and SVGEGT. TCRdb fed the RACE reads into MiXCR, producing one record per CDR3 protein. Of around 100,000 distinct CDR3 sequences detected, about 11% appear once; the ten largest clones hold roughly 3.5%. The data stem from a study of human T cells and chemical hapten exposure. About the research overall: After 6 days, upper back 0.01% DPC patch tests were scored.

The time point is: patch test 1, 2 weeks after DPC sensitization. Documented treatment: therapeutic diphenylcyclopropenone sensitization with weekly scalp DPC. The source material was whole blood, sampled in connection with sensitization to the hapten diphenylcyclopropenone (DPC). The receptor was isolated from a woman in her thirties or forties with alopecia areata. Some clones in this sample may be carry-over from other donors' samples. The rearrangement uses TRBV6-2 or TRBV6-3 and TRBJ1-6; D is possibly TRBD1 (5 bases). The CDR3 DNA is TGTGCCAGCGGGGCTCAGACTATTCGGAATTCACCCCTCCACTTT. Protein product: CASGAQTIRNSPLHF.